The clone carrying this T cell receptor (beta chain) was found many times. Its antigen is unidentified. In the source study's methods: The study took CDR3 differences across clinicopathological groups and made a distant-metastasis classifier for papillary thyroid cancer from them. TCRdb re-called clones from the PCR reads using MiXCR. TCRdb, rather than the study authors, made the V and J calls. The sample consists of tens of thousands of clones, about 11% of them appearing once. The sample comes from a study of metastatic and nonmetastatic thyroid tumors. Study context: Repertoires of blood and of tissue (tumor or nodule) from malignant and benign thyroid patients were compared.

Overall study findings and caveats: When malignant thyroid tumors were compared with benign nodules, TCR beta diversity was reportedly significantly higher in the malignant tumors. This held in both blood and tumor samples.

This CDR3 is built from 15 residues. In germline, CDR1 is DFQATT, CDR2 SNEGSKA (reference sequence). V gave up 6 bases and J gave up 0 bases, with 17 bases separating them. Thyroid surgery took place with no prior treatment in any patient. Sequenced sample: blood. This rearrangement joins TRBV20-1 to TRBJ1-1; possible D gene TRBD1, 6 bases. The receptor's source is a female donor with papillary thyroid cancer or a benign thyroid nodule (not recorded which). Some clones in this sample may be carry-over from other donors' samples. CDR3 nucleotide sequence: TGCAGTGCCCCAGGGGCAGGGGCTATGAACACTGAAGCTTTCTTT. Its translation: CSAPGAGAMNTEAFF.